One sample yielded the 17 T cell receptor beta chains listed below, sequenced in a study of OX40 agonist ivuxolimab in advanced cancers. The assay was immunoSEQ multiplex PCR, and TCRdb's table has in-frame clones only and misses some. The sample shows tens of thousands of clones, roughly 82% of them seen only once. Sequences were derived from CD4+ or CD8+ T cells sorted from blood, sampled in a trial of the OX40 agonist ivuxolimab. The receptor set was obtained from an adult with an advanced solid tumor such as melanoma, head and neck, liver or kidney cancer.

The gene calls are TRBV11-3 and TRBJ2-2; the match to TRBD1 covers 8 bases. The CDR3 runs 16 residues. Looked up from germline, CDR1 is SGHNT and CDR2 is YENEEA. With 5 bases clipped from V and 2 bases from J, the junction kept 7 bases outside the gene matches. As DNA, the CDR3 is TGTGCCAGCAGCGTAGGACAGGGTTTTAACACCGGGGAGCTGTTTTTT. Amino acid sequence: CASSVGQGFNTGELFF.

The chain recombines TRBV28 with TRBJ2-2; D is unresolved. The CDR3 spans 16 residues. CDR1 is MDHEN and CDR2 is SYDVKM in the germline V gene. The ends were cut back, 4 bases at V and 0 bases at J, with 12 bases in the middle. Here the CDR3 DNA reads TGTGCCAGCAGTTCCCCTAGGAAAGCGAACACCGGGGAGCTGTTTTTT. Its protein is CASSSPRKANTGELFF. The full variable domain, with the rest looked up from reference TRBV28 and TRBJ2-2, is DVKVTQSSRYLVKRTGEKVFLECVQDMDHENMFWYRQDPGLGLRLIYFSYDVKMKEKGDIPEGYSVSREKKERFSLILESASTNQTSMYLCASSSPRKANTGELFFGEGSRLTVL.

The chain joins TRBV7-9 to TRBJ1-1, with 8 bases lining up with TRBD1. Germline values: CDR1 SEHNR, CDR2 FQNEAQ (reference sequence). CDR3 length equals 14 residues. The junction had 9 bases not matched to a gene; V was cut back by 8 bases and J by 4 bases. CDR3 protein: CASGNTGGSTEAFF. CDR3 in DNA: TGTGCCAGCGGAAACACAGGGGGAAGCACTGAAGCTTTCTTT.

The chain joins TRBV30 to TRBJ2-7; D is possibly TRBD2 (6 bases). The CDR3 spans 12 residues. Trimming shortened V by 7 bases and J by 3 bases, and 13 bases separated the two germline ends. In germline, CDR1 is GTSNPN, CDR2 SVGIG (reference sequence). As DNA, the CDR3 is TGTGCCTCACACCCCGGGGGCTACGAGCAGTACTTC. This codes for CASHPGGYEQYF.

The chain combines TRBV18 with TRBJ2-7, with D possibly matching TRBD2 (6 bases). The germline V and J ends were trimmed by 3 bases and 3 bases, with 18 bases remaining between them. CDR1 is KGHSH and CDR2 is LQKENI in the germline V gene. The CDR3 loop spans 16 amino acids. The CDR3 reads CASSPVRQYSGYEQYF. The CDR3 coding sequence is TGTGCCAGCTCACCCGTTAGACAATATAGCGGCTACGAGCAGTACTTC.

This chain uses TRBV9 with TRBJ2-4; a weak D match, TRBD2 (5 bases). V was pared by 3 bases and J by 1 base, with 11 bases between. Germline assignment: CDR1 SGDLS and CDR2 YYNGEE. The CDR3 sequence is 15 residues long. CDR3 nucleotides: TGTGCCAGCAGCGCTGCCTCTAGCGCCAAAAACATTCAGTACTTC. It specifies CASSAASSAKNIQYF.

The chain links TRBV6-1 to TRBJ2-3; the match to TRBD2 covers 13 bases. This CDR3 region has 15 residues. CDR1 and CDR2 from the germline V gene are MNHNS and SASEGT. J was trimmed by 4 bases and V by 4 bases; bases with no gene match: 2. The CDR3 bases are TGTGCCAGCAGTGGACTAGCGGGAGGCCCAGATACGCAGTATTTT. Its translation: CASSGLAGGPDTQYF.

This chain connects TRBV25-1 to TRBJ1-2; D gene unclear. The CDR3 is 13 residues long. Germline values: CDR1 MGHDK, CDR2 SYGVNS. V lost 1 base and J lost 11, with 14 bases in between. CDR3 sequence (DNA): TGTGCCAGCAGTGAATTGGTAGGGAGTGGGTACACCTTC. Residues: CASSELVGSGYTF.

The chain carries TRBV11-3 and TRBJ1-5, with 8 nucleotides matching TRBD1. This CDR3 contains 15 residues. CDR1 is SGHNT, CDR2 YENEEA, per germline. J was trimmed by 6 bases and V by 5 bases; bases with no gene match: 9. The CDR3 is CASSSRQGKGQPQHF. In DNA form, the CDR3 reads TGTGCCAGCAGCAGCCGACAGGGGAAGGGTCAGCCCCAGCATTTT.

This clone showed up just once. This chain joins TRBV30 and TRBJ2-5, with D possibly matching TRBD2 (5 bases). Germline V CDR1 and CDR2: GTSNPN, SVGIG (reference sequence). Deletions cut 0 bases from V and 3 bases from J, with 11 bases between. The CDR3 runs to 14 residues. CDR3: CAWSVSLREETQYF. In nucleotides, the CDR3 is TGTGCCTGGAGTGTTTCCTTGAGGGAAGAGACCCAGTACTTC.

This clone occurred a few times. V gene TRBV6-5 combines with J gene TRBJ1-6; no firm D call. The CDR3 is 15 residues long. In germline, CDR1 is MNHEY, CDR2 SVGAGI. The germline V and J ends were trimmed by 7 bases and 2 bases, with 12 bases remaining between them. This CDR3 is CASTRSDPYNSPLHF. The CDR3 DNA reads TGTGCCAGCACCCGGTCAGACCCCTATAATTCACCCCTCCACTTT.

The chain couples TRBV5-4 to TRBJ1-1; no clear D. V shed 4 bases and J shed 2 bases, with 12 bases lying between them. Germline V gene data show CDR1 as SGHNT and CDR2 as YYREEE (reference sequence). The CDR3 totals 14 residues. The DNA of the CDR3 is TGTGCCAGCAGCCCCGGGAGGAGAAACACTGAAGCTTTCTTT. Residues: CASSPGRRNTEAFF.

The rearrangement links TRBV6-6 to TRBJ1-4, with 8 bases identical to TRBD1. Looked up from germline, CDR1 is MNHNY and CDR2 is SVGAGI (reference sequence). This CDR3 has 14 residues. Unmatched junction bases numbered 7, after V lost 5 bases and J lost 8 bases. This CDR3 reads CASSTGGRREKLFF. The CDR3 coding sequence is TGTGCCAGCAGTACAGGGGGACGGCGGGAAAAACTGTTTTTT.

The CDR3 DNA follows: TGTGCCTGGAGTATGGAGGAGAATCAGCCCCAGCATTTT. It encodes CAWSMEENQPQHF. V is TRBV30 and J is TRBJ1-5; no definite D call. V gave up 2 bases and J gave up 4 bases, with 9 bases separating them. This CDR3 comprises 13 residues. Germline V CDR1 and CDR2: GTSNPN, SVGIG (reference sequence).

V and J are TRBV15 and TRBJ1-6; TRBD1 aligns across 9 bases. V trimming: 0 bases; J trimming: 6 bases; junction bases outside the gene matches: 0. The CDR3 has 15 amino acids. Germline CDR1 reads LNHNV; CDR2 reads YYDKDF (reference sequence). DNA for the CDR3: TGTGCCACCAGCAGAGAGGACAGGGGTAATTCACCCCTCCACTTT. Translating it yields CATSREDRGNSPLHF.

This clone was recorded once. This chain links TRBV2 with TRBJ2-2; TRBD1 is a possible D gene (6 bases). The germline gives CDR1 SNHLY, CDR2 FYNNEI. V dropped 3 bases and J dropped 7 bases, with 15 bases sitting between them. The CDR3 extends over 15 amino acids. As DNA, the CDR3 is TGTGCCAGCAGTGATTTCGGGCAGGGGATCGGGGAGCTGTTTTTT. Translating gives CASSDFGQGIGELFF.

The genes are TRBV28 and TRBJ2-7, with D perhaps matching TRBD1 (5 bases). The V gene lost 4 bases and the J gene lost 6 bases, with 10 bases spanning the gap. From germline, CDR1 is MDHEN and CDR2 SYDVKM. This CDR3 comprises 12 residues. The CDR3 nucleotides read TGTGCCAGCAGTTGGGGCAGGCGCGAGCAGTACTTC. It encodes CASSWGRREQYF.